The 22 T cell receptor beta chains listed next were all sequenced from one sample in a study of breast tumors, draining lymph nodes, adjacent tissues. A single record per CDR3 protein comes from TCRdb applying MiXCR to the multiplex PCR reads. Of approximately 200,000 distinct CDR3 sequences in the sample, approximately 33% were seen once. Breast cancer patients provided tissue from their axillary draining lymph nodes. The sequenced material came from axillary lymph node tissue. The origin of the receptors is a female donor with breast cancer. Some clones in this sample may be carry-over from other donors' samples.

This clonotype was recorded many times. Germline and junction disagree at one end, which may indicate a read error. The V gene is TRBV7-7, the J gene TRBJ2-5; 7 bases align to TRBD1. The CDR3 sequence is 15 residues long. Germline CDR1 and CDR2: SSHAT and FNYEAQ (reference sequence). As DNA, the CDR3 is TGTGCTAGCAGCTCATCCGGGACAGTCCAAGAGACCCAGTACTTC. This gives the protein CASSSSGTVQETQYF.

This clonotype was seen at least ten times. The chain has TRBV6-2 or TRBV6-3 and TRBJ2-7; TRBD2 matches at 7 bases. The germline gives CDR1 MNHEY, CDR2 SVGEGT. Trimming cost V 5 bases and J 2 bases; bases outside gene matches: 6. This CDR3 spans 14 amino acids. The CDR3 bases are TGTGCCAGCAGTCCCTCGGGGGGAACCTACGAGCAGTACTTC. The encoded protein is CASSPSGGTYEQYF.

This clonotype was counted many times. The chain carries TRBV6-5 and TRBJ2-7; maybe TRBD1 (6 bases). The CDR3 is made up of 15 amino acids. Trimming removed 4 bases from V and 0 bases from J, with 13 bases in between. Germline values: CDR1 MNHEY, CDR2 SVGAGI. CDR3 protein: CASSSPGDGSYEQYF. The CDR3 nucleotides are TGTGCCAGCAGTTCTCCAGGGGACGGCTCCTACGAGCAGTACTTC.

For this clonotype: This may stem from a read error, because a much larger clone lies one nucleotide away. It is likely a read error, because the conserved phenylalanine at the end of the CDR3 is missing. This chain connects TRBV3-1 to TRBJ1-5; no firm D call. The CDR3 extends over 12 amino acids. The ends were cut back, 6 bases at V and 0 bases at J, with 3 bases in the middle. Germline V gene lookup returns CDR1 LGHDT and CDR2 YNNKEL (reference sequence). CDR3 in amino acids: CASSNSNQPQHL. The CDR3 DNA reads as TGTGCCAGCAGTAATAGCAATCAGCCCCAGCATCTT.

Comments on this clonotype: A much larger clone differs from this one at a single base, so this may be a read error. The chain carries TRBV4-1 and TRBJ2-1; 10 bases are a match to TRBD2. CDR1 and CDR2 (germline): MGHRA, YSYEKL. There are 16 residues in the CDR3. The CDR3 DNA reads TGCGCCGGCAGCCAACCCTCTAGCGGGGGTTACAATGAGCAGTTCTTC. Translating it yields CAGSQPSSGGYNEQFF.

This chain uses TRBV7-3 with TRBJ2-1, with TRBD1 as a possible D gene (6 bases). V was pared by 2 bases and J by 4 bases, with 30 bases between. The CDR3 loop spans 21 amino acids. The germline V gene encodes CDR1 SGHTA and CDR2 FQGTGA. The CDR3 sequence is CASSLVGQRPHGRIRYNEQFF. The DNA of the CDR3 is TGTGCCAGCAGCTTAGTAGGACAGCGACCTCATGGGAGAATACGATACAATGAGCAGTTCTTC. Combining the CDR3 with reference TRBV7-3 and TRBJ2-1 gives the whole variable domain GAGVSQTPSNKVTEKGKYVELRCDPISGHTALYWYRQSLGQGPEFLIYFQGTGAADDSGLPNDRFFAVRPEGSVSTLKIQRTERGDSAVYLCASSLVGQRPHGRIRYNEQFFGPGTRLTVL.

This clonotype was found many times. The rearrangement uses TRBV20-1 and TRBJ2-3; D tentatively fits TRBD1 or TRBD2 (5 bases each). This CDR3 comprises 15 residues. From germline, CDR1 is DFQATT and CDR2 SNEGSKA (reference sequence). V lost 6 bases, J lost 1 base, and 17 bases lay in between. CDR3 region: CSARDDGAGTDTQYF. Here the CDR3 DNA reads TGCAGTGCAAGGGACGACGGGGCTGGCACAGATACGCAGTATTTT.

This clonotype was found many times. This chain joins TRBV9 and TRBJ1-4; TRBD1 matches at 11 bases. V dropped 4 bases and J dropped 7; count of bases not matched to a gene: 6. The CDR3 spans 15 residues. Germline V gene data show CDR1 as SGDLS and CDR2 as YYNGEE. The CDR3 spells CASSPDRGQGEKLFF. The CDR3 DNA follows: TGTGCCAGCAGCCCGGACAGGGGGCAAGGTGAAAAACTGTTTTTT.

With respect to this clonotype: A read error may explain this, as a much larger clone is one base away. The rearrangement uses TRBV5-5 and TRBJ2-2; weak D call: TRBD2 (5 bases). Trimming removed 7 bases at V and 4 bases at J, with 17 bases between. Germline assignment: CDR1 SGHKS and CDR2 YYEKEE (reference sequence). The CDR3 is 15 residues long. The CDR3, as DNA: TGTGCCAGCTGGGCGGCGGCCGCGGGCACCGGGGAGCTGTTTTTT. It translates to CASWAAAAGTGELFF.

Many counts were recorded for this clonotype. The CDR3 bases are TGCAGTGCGAACGCAGCTAGCACAGATACGCAGTATTTT. It codes for CSANAASTDTQYF. The chain links TRBV20-1 to TRBJ2-3; D is unclear. V was cut by 6 bases and J by 0 bases, with 10 bases left in between. The CDR3 contains 13 residues. Germline V lookup: CDR1 DFQATT, CDR2 SNEGSKA (reference sequence).

Concerning this clonotype: This may stem from a read error, because a much larger clone lies one nucleotide away. The chain recombines TRBV5-6 with TRBJ1-2; 9 bases align to TRBD1. Trimming at V came to 5 bases and at J to 3 bases, leaving 14 bases not matched to a gene. This CDR3 region has 17 residues. Germline-derived CDR1 and CDR2 are SGHDT and YYEEEE. The CDR3 nucleotides read TGTGCCAGCAGACCAAAGGCGACGACAGGGGGGGACTATGGCTACACCTTC. This encodes CASRPKATTGGDYGYTF.

The chain has TRBV4-2 and TRBJ1-2; 8 bases line up with TRBD1. The germline V gene encodes CDR1 LGHNA and CDR2 YNFKEQ. The CDR3 loop spans 18 amino acids. V shed 2 bases, J shed 5 bases, and the junction held 16 bases outside the gene matches. The CDR3 loop reads CASSQLKPFRTGRYGYTF. For the CDR3, the DNA is TGTGCCAGCAGCCAACTAAAGCCATTCCGGACAGGGAGGTATGGCTACACCTTC.

The sample holds many counts of this clonotype. This chain connects TRBV5-1 to TRBJ1-4, with a possible D match to TRBD1 (6 bases). V gave up 0 bases and J gave up 7 bases, with 13 bases separating them. The V gene's germline CDR1 is SGHRS and CDR2 YFSETQ. CDR3 length: 15 amino acids. The DNA of the CDR3 is TGCGCCAGCAGCTTGGGGCAGGGGTTCGGTGAAAAACTGTTTTTT. Amino acids: CASSLGQGFGEKLFF.

This clonotype appeared many times. The chain uses TRBV5-1 and TRBJ2-2, with no clear D. V lost 4 bases to trimming and J lost 3 bases, with 13 bases between them. The CDR3 is 15 residues long. CDR1 and CDR2 (germline): SGHRS, YFSETQ. CDR3 nucleotides: TGCGCCAGCAGCCCGGCGAGCATTCACACCGGGGAGCTGTTTTTT. It codes for CASSPASIHTGELFF.

In its sample, this clonotype was seen many times. The chain is built from TRBV7-3 and TRBJ2-3; 8 bases are shared with TRBD2. Germline V gene sequence: CDR1 SGHTA, CDR2 FQGTGA. There are 15 residues in the CDR3. The V segment lost 10 bases and the J segment 5 bases; nucleotides outside the gene matches: 14. In nucleotides, the CDR3 is TGTGCCACCCCGACCGACAGCGGGGGTATAGATACGCAGTATTTT. Encoded protein: CATPTDSGGIDTQYF.

This clonotype has a handful of counts. A junction end diverges from the germline sequence, so it may reflect a read error. The rearrangement joins TRBV28 to TRBJ2-7, with a tentative D call TRBD1 (5 bases). This CDR3 has 14 amino acids. Germline CDR1 and CDR2: MDHEN and SYDVKM. DNA of the CDR3: TGTGCCAGCACGCTTGGCAGGGCGATCTACGGGCAGTACTTC. It codes for CASTLGRAIYGQYF.

This clonotype was seen ten or more times. The rearrangement uses TRBV6-5 and TRBJ1-3, with 10 nucleotides matching TRBD1. Germline V gives CDR1 MNHEY, CDR2 SVGAGI. J gave up 0 bases and V 6 bases, and 5 bases lay outside the gene matches. CDR3 length: 16 residues. The CDR3 coding sequence is TGTGCCAGCAGACGGGACAGGGGAGACTCTGGAAACACCATATATTTT. Translating gives CASRRDRGDSGNTIYF.

A word on this clonotype: A much larger clone differs from this one at a single base, so this may be a read error. The V and J genes are TRBV7-6 and TRBJ2-2, with D perhaps TRBD2 (5 bases). The CDR3 totals 16 residues. CDR1 is SGHVS, CDR2 FNYEAQ, per germline. CDR3 coding DNA: TGTGCCAGCAGCTTAGCGAATTGGGTTTCCACCGGGGAGCTGCTTTTT. Protein product: CASSLANWVSTGELLF.

V and J are TRBV6-1 and TRBJ2-5; D not certain. Germline CDR1 is MNHNS and CDR2 is SASEGT. Between the trimmed V and J ends, which lost 2 bases and 0 bases, there was a span of 10 bases. The CDR3 is 15 amino acids. CDR3 in DNA: TGTGCCAGCAGTGAATCACCCAGAAACCAAGAGACCCAGTACTTC. Translating gives CASSESPRNQETQYF.

This clonotype was detected ten times or more. The V gene is TRBV18, the J gene TRBJ1-5; unclear D gene. Trimming left V 3 bases short and J 2 bases short, with 11 bases between. This CDR3 has 15 amino acids. CDR1 KGHSH and CDR2 LQKENI come from the germline V gene. In DNA form, the CDR3 reads TGTGCCAGCTCACCTTTCGCAGAAGGCAATCAGCCCCAGCATTTT. Its translation: CASSPFAEGNQPQHF. The whole variable domain, remainder taken from reference TRBV18 and TRBJ1-5, is NAGVMQNPRHLVRRRGQEARLRCSPMKGHSHVYWYRQLPEEGLKFMVYLQKENIIDESGMPKERFSAEFPKEGPSILRIQQVVRGDSAAYFCASSPFAEGNQPQHFGDGTRLSIL.

This clonotype was counted at least ten times. The CDR3 spells CASSRDRQNEKLFF. The DNA of the CDR3 is TGCGCCAGCAGTCGGGACAGGCAGAATGAAAAACTGTTTTTT. The chain uses TRBV5-1 and TRBJ1-4, with 8 bases lining up with TRBD1. Germline CDR1 reads SGHRS; CDR2 reads YFSETQ. The CDR3 covers 14 residues. V was clipped by 5 bases and J by 5 bases; unmatched bases: 5.

This clonotype showed up many times. The chain links TRBV6-2 or TRBV6-3 to TRBJ2-2, with TRBD2 identical over 11 bases. The CDR3 is 17 residues long. CDR1 and CDR2 from the germline V gene are MNHEY and SVGEGT. Germline trimming cut 4 bases from V and 1 base from J; bases unmatched to any gene: 5. The CDR3 reads CASSSPGLAENTGELFF. DNA of the CDR3: TGTGCCAGCAGTTCCCCGGGACTAGCGGAGAACACCGGGGAGCTGTTTTTT.